The 18 T cell receptor beta chains presented below share a single source sample, sequenced in a study of blood T cell repertoires in COVID-19. The data were produced by immunoSEQ multiplex PCR, yet TCRdb's version contains in-frame clones alone and is incomplete. Of tens of thousands of clones listed, about 83% are singletons. Sequenced: peripheral blood. Every receptor here comes from a man aged 35-49 years with COVID-19, enrolled during active disease.

The sample holds one count of this clone. The J gene is TRBJ2-2, the V gene TRBV6-5; weak D call: TRBD1 (5 bases). The CDR3 has 14 amino acids. V lost 0 bases to trimming and J lost 3 bases, with 5 bases between them. The V gene's germline CDR1 is MNHEY and CDR2 SVGAGI. The CDR3 nucleotides are TGTGCCAGCAGTTACTCAGGGGACACCGGGGAGCTGTTTTTT. Translation gives CASSYSGDTGELFF.

On this clone: A much larger clone sits a single nucleotide away, making a read error possible. The chain carries TRBV7-6 and TRBJ2-1; tentative D call: TRBD1 (6 bases). This CDR3 is built from 15 residues. The germline gives CDR1 SGHVS, CDR2 FNYEAQ. The CDR3 coding sequence is TGTGCCGGCAGCTTGGAGACAGGCTCCTACAATGAGCAGTTCTTC. Protein: CAGSLETGSYNEQFF.

V is TRBV27 and J is TRBJ2-7; 11 nucleotides align to TRBD2. The CDR3 extends over 15 amino acids. Germline values: CDR1 MNHEY, CDR2 SMNVEV (reference sequence). V shed 5 bases and J 5 bases; nucleotides not matched to a gene: 8. CDR3 coding DNA: TGTGCCAGCAGTCCAATAGCGGGAGGGCCAGACGAGCAGTACTTC. Translated: CASSPIAGGPDEQYF.

CDR3 nucleotides: TGTGCCAGCTCACCGGGATCGGGAGCCTCCTACAATGAGCAGTTCTTC. Translated, it gives CASSPGSGASYNEQFF. The gene calls are TRBV18 and TRBJ2-1, with D perhaps TRBD2 (6 bases). V was pared by 3 bases and J by 0 bases, with 12 bases between. Looked up from germline, CDR1 is KGHSH and CDR2 is LQKENI. The CDR3 extends over 16 amino acids.

The chain joins TRBV10-2 to TRBJ2-3; TRBD1 aligns across 9 bases. With V trimmed by 6 bases and J by 4 bases, 5 bases remained unmatched. CDR1 is WSHSY, CDR2 SAAADI, per germline. The CDR3 is 14 residues long. The CDR3 DNA follows: TGCGCCAGCAGAGGGGACAGGGAACCAGATACGCAGTATTTT. Amino acids: CASRGDREPDTQYF.

V gene TRBV12-3 or TRBV12-4 combines with J gene TRBJ1-2; TRBD1 agrees at 8 bases. Trimming took 3 bases from V and 7 from J; bases not matched to a gene: 4. This CDR3 comprises 13 residues. The CDR3: CASSFITGGGYTF. The CDR3 DNA sequence: TGTGCCAGCAGTTTTATAACAGGGGGTGGCTACACCTTC.

This clone came up a few times. The genes are TRBV25-1 and TRBJ1-6; no clear D. Trimming took off 1 base at V and 5 bases at J, with 6 bases between the two ends. CDR1 is MGHDK and CDR2 is SYGVNS in the germline V gene. The CDR3 contains 14 residues. This CDR3 reads CASSESIHNSPLHF. CDR3 sequence (DNA): TGTGCCAGCAGTGAATCTATACATAATTCACCCCTCCACTTT.

The chain recombines TRBV5-1 with TRBJ2-7; 7 positions match TRBD1. CDR3 length: 16 amino acids. Trimming removed 4 bases from V and 2 bases from J; junction bases left unmatched: 12. Germline CDR1 and CDR2: SGHRS and YFSETQ. CDR3 region: CASSRSPTGNAYEQYF. CDR3 nucleotides: TGCGCCAGCAGCAGATCCCCGACAGGGAATGCCTACGAGCAGTACTTC.

The chain is built from TRBV5-5 and TRBJ2-7; perhaps TRBD1 as D (7 bases). With 1 base removed from V and 0 bases from J, the gap between germline ends came to 14 bases. This CDR3 has 16 amino acids. The germline CDR1 and CDR2 sequences are SGHKS and YYEKEE (reference sequence). CDR3 sequence: CASSLLGGTASYEQYF. CDR3 DNA: TGTGCCAGCAGCTTGTTAGGGGGGACAGCCTCCTACGAGCAGTACTTC.

This rearrangement joins TRBV18 to TRBJ1-2; tentatively, D is TRBD1 (6 bases). The CDR3 has 14 amino acids. V was pared by 3 bases and J by 4 bases, with 12 bases between. Germline CDR1 reads KGHSH; CDR2 reads LQKENI. CDR3 nucleotide sequence: TGTGCCAGCTCACCGGCCAGGGGCGGCTATGGCTACACCTTC. Translated, it gives CASSPARGGYGYTF.

The J gene is TRBJ1-2, the V gene TRBV30; D unresolved. V lost 3 bases and J lost 4, with 12 bases in between. The CDR3 is 13 amino acids. The germline gives CDR1 GTSNPN, CDR2 SVGIG (reference sequence). The CDR3 reads CAWRDPGSYGYTF. In DNA form, the CDR3 reads TGTGCCTGGAGAGATCCGGGATCCTATGGCTACACCTTC.

The chain joins TRBV19 to TRBJ2-7; D perhaps matches TRBD1 (6 bases). Germline V CDR1 and CDR2: LNHDA, SQIVND (reference sequence). The CDR3 is made up of 15 amino acids. The germline V and J ends were trimmed by 3 bases and 2 bases, with 14 bases remaining between them. In DNA, the CDR3 is TGTGCCAGTAGTATTAATACAGGGCTAGCCTACGAGCAGTACTTC. Translation gives CASSINTGLAYEQYF.

This clone was found a few times. This chain connects TRBV9 to TRBJ1-3; D might be TRBD1 (5 bases). The CDR3 sequence is 14 residues long. CDR1 SGDLS and CDR2 YYNGEE come from the germline V gene. Trimming stripped 3 bases from V and 0 bases from J, with 7 bases between. The CDR3 spells CASSATDSGNTIYF. DNA of the CDR3: TGTGCCAGCAGCGCGACAGACTCTGGAAACACCATATATTTT.

The chain is built from TRBV15 and TRBJ2-2; D is perhaps TRBD1 (5 bases). Deletions cut 0 bases from V and 6 bases from J, with 14 bases between. CDR1 and CDR2 from the germline V gene are LNHNV and YYDKDF (reference sequence). The CDR3 covers 16 residues. CDR3 residues: CATSRDRVEVAGELFF. CDR3 nucleotide sequence: TGTGCCACCAGCAGAGACAGGGTTGAAGTGGCCGGGGAGCTGTTTTTT.

The chain is built from TRBV4-2 and TRBJ1-3, with 8 bases that match TRBD1. V was pared by 0 bases and J by 5 bases, with 9 bases of the junction left unmatched. Germline V gene sequence: CDR1 LGHNA, CDR2 YNFKEQ. There are 17 residues in the CDR3. CDR3 in DNA: TGTGCCAGCAGCCAAGATCGGGCCTGGACAGGGAGAAACACCATATATTTT. It translates to CASSQDRAWTGRNTIYF.

This clone appeared once. This rearrangement joins TRBV5-1 to TRBJ2-5, with 11 bases matching TRBD2. This CDR3 contains 16 residues. Germline CDR1 is SGHRS and CDR2 is YFSETQ. V trimming: 4 bases; J trimming: 5 bases; junction bases outside the gene matches: 10. In DNA form, the CDR3 reads TGCGCCAGCAGCGGAGTAGCGGGGGGGGTTCTGGAGACCCAGTACTTC. Encoded protein: CASSGVAGGVLETQYF.

This chain uses TRBV12-5 with TRBJ2-1, with TRBD2 identical over 9 bases. The CDR3 runs 18 residues. J gave up 3 bases and V 4 bases, and 13 bases lay outside the gene matches. The germline gives CDR1 LGHNT, CDR2 FRNRAP. The CDR3 protein is CASGSTLEWREGYNEQFF. The CDR3 DNA reads TGTGCTAGTGGTTCGACCTTAGAATGGCGGGAGGGCTACAATGAGCAGTTCTTC.

This clone has a single count. The CDR3 nucleotides are TGTGCCAGCAGCTCTCCGGGACTAGCGCTCTACGAGCAGTACTTC. This encodes CASSSPGLALYEQYF. The chain carries TRBV7-2 and TRBJ2-7; 10 bases fit TRBD2. The CDR3 runs 15 residues. Germline CDR1 is SGHTA and CDR2 is FQGNSA. The J segment lost 3 bases and the V segment lost 4 bases, leaving 6 bases of the junction unmatched.